The rows below give T cell receptor beta chains drawn from one sample of a study of shared clonotypes between healthy human individuals. Profiled with immunoSEQ multiplex PCR; TCRdb holds only in-frame clones, not every one. The repertoire has about 2.3 million clones, approximately 90% of them found once; the top ten carry 0.37%. Sequenced material: naive CD4+ T cells from PBMCs. Receptor source: a man between 18 and 35 years old in good health. Some clones in this sample may be carry-over from other donors' samples. Each CDR3 is given with its conserved first and last residue. The order of the fields is J gene, clone size, D gene, V gene, CDR3 length, CDR3 protein, CDR3 DNA. The D gene is left open where the match is weak. Size is omitted from some rows. Given values are once, few, many or a class for expanded clones.

>TRBJ2-7|NA|TRBD2|TRBV5-4|15
CASSSGLAGRPEQYF
TGTGCCAGCAGCTCTGGACTAGCGGGGCGGCCCGAGCAGTACTTC
>TRBJ2-2|NA|NA|TRBV27|14
CASREVGGPGELFF
TGTGCCAGCCGTGAAGTTGGGGGGCCCGGGGAGCTGTTTTTT
>TRBJ2-6|NA|NA|TRBV27|15
CASSSASSGANVLTF
TGTGCCAGCAGTTCGGCTAGCTCTGGGGCCAACGTCCTGACTTTC
>TRBJ1-5|NA|NA|TRBV7-2|14
CASSYDTDNQPQHF
TGTGCCAGCAGCTACGACACGGACAATCAGCCCCAGCATTTT
>TRBJ2-1|NA|TRBD1|TRBV5-1|18
CASSFGQGALSSYNEQFF
TGCGCCAGCAGCTTTGGGCAGGGGGCCTTAAGCTCCTACAATGAGCAGTTCTTC
>TRBJ2-7|NA|NA|TRBV11-2|15
CASRLGGTQVGEQYF
TGTGCCAGCAGACTAGGGGGTACTCAGGTCGGCGAGCAGTACTTC
>TRBJ2-5|NA|TRBD2|TRBV11-2|16
CASSFGLAGPGETQYF
TGTGCCAGCAGCTTCGGACTAGCGGGGCCTGGCGAGACCCAGTACTTC
>TRBJ2-7|NA|TRBD1|TRBV10-3|12
CAIGGQAHEQYF
TGTGCCATCGGGGGACAGGCCCACGAGCAGTACTTC
>TRBJ2-3|NA|NA|TRBV4-2|16
CASSQDLGTGTDTQYF
TGTGCCAGCAGCCAAGATCTCGGGACTGGCACAGATACGCAGTATTTT
>TRBJ2-7|NA|TRBD2|TRBV28|15
CASSIAGGPFYEQYF
TGTGCCAGCAGCATAGCGGGAGGCCCCTTCTACGAGCAGTACTTC
>TRBJ2-3|once|TRBD2|TRBV11-3|16
CASSLEATSITDTQYF
TGTGCCAGCAGCTTAGAGGCGACTAGCATTACAGATACGCAGTATTTT
>TRBJ2-7|NA|TRBD2|TRBV5-4|15
CASSLAGGPPYEQYF
TGTGCCAGCAGCTTGGCGGGAGGGCCCCCCTACGAGCAGTACTTC
>TRBJ1-2|NA|NA|TRBV6-5|15
CASSYSSGAHYGYTF
TGTGCCAGCAGTTACTCGAGCGGGGCACACTATGGCTACACCTTC
>TRBJ1-5|NA|NA|TRBV28|15
CASSPGPLDGQPQHF
TGTGCCAGCAGTCCTGGGCCCCTGGACGGTCAGCCCCAGCATTTT
>TRBJ2-1|NA|TRBD2|TRBV5-1|16
CASRLHTSGSVNEQFF
TGCGCCAGCAGGCTTCATACTAGCGGGAGTGTCAATGAGCAGTTCTTC
>TRBJ1-1|NA|NA|TRBV27|13
CASSLEVNTEAFF
TGTGCCAGCAGTTTAGAAGTCAACACTGAAGCTTTCTTT
>TRBJ2-7|NA|NA|TRBV7-9|14
CASSLAWTSCEQYF
TGTGCCAGCAGCTTAGCGTGGACCTCCTGCGAGCAGTACTTC
>TRBJ2-5|NA|NA|TRBV5-8|14
CASSLEGGRETQYF
TGTGCCAGCAGCTTGGAGGGCGGGCGGGAGACCCAGTACTTC
>TRBJ2-7|NA|TRBD1|TRBV7-9|15
CASSFSGDRIYEQYF
TGTGCCAGCAGCTTTTCTGGGGACAGGATATACGAGCAGTACTTC
>TRBJ2-2|NA|TRBD2|TRBV10-3|16
CAIRRTSGVNTGELFF
TGTGCCATCAGGCGCACTAGCGGGGTGAACACCGGGGAGCTGTTTTTT
>TRBJ1-4|NA|NA|TRBV5-4|15
CASRPQQGSEEKLFF
TGTGCCAGCAGACCTCAACAGGGCTCGGAGGAAAAACTGTTTTTT
>TRBJ2-7|NA|NA|TRBV28|11
CASSLTDEQYF
TGTGCCAGCAGCCTCACAGACGAGCAGTACTTC
>TRBJ1-5|NA|NA|TRBV11-2|13
CASSLGGDQPQHF
TGTGCCAGCAGCTTAGGTGGAGATCAGCCCCAGCATTTT
>TRBJ1-2|NA|NA|TRBV25-1|13
CASSEAGINGYTF
TGTGCCAGCAGTGAGGCAGGGATTAATGGCTACACCTTC
>TRBJ2-1|NA|NA|TRBV29-1|13
CSGRPSHSDEQFF
TGCAGCGGGAGGCCTAGCCATTCCGATGAGCAGTTCTTC
>TRBJ1-1|few|NA|TRBV29-1|11
CSVAVNTEAFF
TGCAGCGTTGCAGTGAACACTGAAGCTTTCTTT
>TRBJ2-5|NA|NA|TRBV4-1|15
CASSQDPRGAETQYF
TGCGCCAGCAGCCAAGATCCCAGGGGCGCGGAGACCCAGTACTTC
>TRBJ2-6|NA|NA|TRBV5-1|17
CASSLAPGFSGANVLTF
TGCGCCAGCAGCTTGGCCCCAGGTTTCTCTGGGGCCAACGTCCTGACTTTC
>TRBJ1-5|NA|TRBD1|TRBV28|14
CASTDRGLYQPQHF
TGTGCCAGCACCGACAGGGGGCTTTATCAGCCCCAGCATTTT
>TRBJ1-6|NA|NA|TRBV30|13
CAWSTSGVSPLHF
TGTGCCTGGAGTACTTCGGGGGTGTCACCCCTCCACTTT
>TRBJ1-5|few|TRBD1|TRBV6-1|15
CASSGQGYSNQPQHF
TGTGCCAGCAGCGGACAGGGTTATAGCAATCAGCCCCAGCATTTT
>TRBJ1-2|NA|NA|TRBV7-8|17
CASSLNPNSQGYYGYTF
TGTGCCAGCAGCCTCAACCCCAATAGCCAGGGTTACTATGGCTACACCTTC
>TRBJ2-7|NA|NA|TRBV5-1|15
CASSLDHRASYEQYF
TGCGCCAGCAGCTTGGACCACAGGGCCTCCTACGAGCAGTACTTC